This T cell receptor beta chain was sequenced for a study of cytomegalovirus exposure and HLA in healthy donors. Study-level findings and limits: Segments of the TCR beta V type were, in most cases, productive about 87% or about 30% of the time in an earlier analysis. Using a false discovery rate of 0.05, a later analysis showed that some 16,000 TCR beta sequences were associated with HLA alleles. Around 160 TCR beta chains were listed as cytomegalovirus-associated. Later analysis demonstrated an association between a missense DCLRE1C variant and TCR beta V- and J-gene trimming.

On this clone: Antigen unknown.

PCR was performed using 60 Vbeta and 13 Jbeta primers. The protocol was immunoSEQ multiplex PCR, while the TCRdb copy is restricted to in-frame clones and leaves out a portion. The profile shows about 140,000 clones, roughly 66% of them singletons. This clonotype was obtained from a woman in her sixties or seventies in good health and CMV-seronegative. Input material: PBMCs.

CDR3 in DNA: TGTGCCAGCAGTGAACAGGGCTCAGGGCAGCCCCAGCATTTT. The encoded protein is CASSEQGSGQPQHF. The chain couples TRBV6-5 to TRBJ1-5, with D maybe TRBD1 (6 bases). This CDR3 has 14 residues. The germline gives CDR1 MNHEY, CDR2 SVGAGI. Trimming removed 5 bases from V and 7 bases from J, with 15 bases in between.